This TCR beta chain emerged from a study of IL-17A CD8 T cells in psoriatic arthritis synovium. The study in broad terms: The goal of the study was to characterize the phenotype, molecular profile and function of synovial IL-17A+CD8+ T cells in the pathogenesis of psoriatic arthritis. On the study overall, not on this receptor specifically: Morisita overlap indices above 0.75 were seen in a couple of patients because many Tc17 clones were shared with the synovial Tc1 population. Only a few patients were included in the TCR sequencing, a limited sample size that the authors acknowledged. Cells came from synovial fluid rather than synovial tissue, since no psoriatic arthritis synovial tissue samples were available. Although most synovial CD8+ subsets stayed polyclonal, some individual clones made up over 5% of the repertoire.

Compared with germline, V lacks 10 bases and J lacks 4 bases; bases without a gene match: 9. The CDR3 sequence holds 14 residues, the cysteine and phenylalanine included. Of the read, only the CDR3 DNA is kept; its 42 bases are in frame from base 1. From a lookup of the germline V gene (reference sequence), CDR1 and CDR2 are SEHNR and FQNEAQ. This clone occurred a few times. The antigen this receptor binds is unknown. No clone much larger than this one lies a single base away; base qualities are absent. Magnetically isolated CD3+ T cells were stimulated about 1.6 hours with PMA and ionomycin, then labeled by IL-17A and IFNgamma cytokine secretion assays. Synovial fluid effusions were drawn by aspiration from the actively inflamed joints of psoriatic arthritis patients. Memory CD8+ T cells in synovial fluid were sorted patient by patient into Tc17 (IL-17A+) cells, bulk memory cells and Tc1 (IL-17A-IFNgamma+) cells in order to compare their TCR repertoires. The psoriatic arthritis patients fulfilled the Classification of Psoriatic Arthritis Study Group (CASPAR) criteria. Cells secreting cytokines were also stained with a viability dye and with anti-CD3, CD8, CD14 and CD4 antibodies, then sorted on a BD FACSAria. TCRbeta sequencing was performed on sorted synovial fluid CD8+ T cell subsets from a few patients with psoriatic arthritis. Synovial fluid mononuclear cells were isolated using Lymphoprep and were cryopreserved in liquid nitrogen prior to use. Cryopreservation medium contained about 50% fetal calf serum and about 10% dimethyl sulfoxide.

After DNA extraction (Qiagen), TCRbeta V-D-J rearrangements were amplified in a bias-controlled manner and then sequenced at high throughput (immunoSEQ; Adaptive Biotech). The authors' pipeline ran thus. The immunoSEQ Analyzer platform was used to analyze productive sequences at the sequence level. Clonality was calculated as 1 minus Pielou's evenness, so values run from 0 (highly polyclonal) up to 1 (monoclonal). The Morisita index, which runs from 0 (no similarity) to 1 (complete similarity), was used to measure repertoire overlap between subsets. This immuneACCESS table, as held by TCRdb, lists in-frame sequences with V and J called but not all clones. Of the missing ones, under half trace to an unresolved V gene in checked studies; the others have no known cause. V and J calls and clone size come straight from that table; D and trimming were deduced from the DNA. This sample holds roughly 2,200 clones; under 75% were observed only once. The top ten clonotypes cover about 15% of the sample.

Sequences were obtained from IFN-gamma+ CD8+ T cells from synovial fluid. What the cell subset or site label conveys for this sample: IL-17A-IFNgamma+ memory CD8+ (Tc1) cells. Here the chain combines TRBV7-9 and TRBJ1-2, with TRBD1 matching 10 junction bases. The sequence derives from a human donor with psoriatic arthritis. The CDR3 amino acid sequence is: CATPLRTGGYGYTF. The DNA reads as follows: TGTGCCACTCCCTTGCGGACAGGGGGCTATGGCTACACCTTC.